This T cell receptor (beta chain) comes out of a study of blood T cell repertoires in COVID-19. On the study more broadly: In each case, the material was cDNA or gDNA derived from T cells, B-cell-depleted T cells, or PBMCs.

Enrolment of Seattle patients took place during active infection, and they were followed longitudinally. Profiled with immunoSEQ multiplex PCR; TCRdb holds only in-frame clones, not every one. The table shows 250,000 to 400,000 clones, with about nine tenths occurring only once. The V gene's germline CDR1 is SGDLS and CDR2 YYNGEE. The germline V and J ends were trimmed by 3 bases and 5 bases, with 19 bases remaining between them. This CDR3 region has 16 residues. A few counts support this clone. The sequence was collected from a woman in her 30s with COVID-19, enrolled during active disease. The rearrangement joins TRBV9 to TRBJ2-3, with D tentatively TRBD2 (5 bases). Specimen: peripheral blood. This CDR3 is CASSAYAGGPGDTQYF. For the CDR3, the DNA is TGTGCCAGCAGCGCCTACGCGGGCGGTCCTGGAGATACGCAGTATTTT. The whole variable domain, filled in from reference TRBV9 and TRBJ2-3, reads DSGVTQTPKHLITATGQRVTLRCSPRSGDLSVYWYQQSLDQGLQFLIQYYNGEERAKGNILERFSAQQFPDLHSELNLSSLELGDSALYFCASSAYAGGPGDTQYFGPGTRLTVL.